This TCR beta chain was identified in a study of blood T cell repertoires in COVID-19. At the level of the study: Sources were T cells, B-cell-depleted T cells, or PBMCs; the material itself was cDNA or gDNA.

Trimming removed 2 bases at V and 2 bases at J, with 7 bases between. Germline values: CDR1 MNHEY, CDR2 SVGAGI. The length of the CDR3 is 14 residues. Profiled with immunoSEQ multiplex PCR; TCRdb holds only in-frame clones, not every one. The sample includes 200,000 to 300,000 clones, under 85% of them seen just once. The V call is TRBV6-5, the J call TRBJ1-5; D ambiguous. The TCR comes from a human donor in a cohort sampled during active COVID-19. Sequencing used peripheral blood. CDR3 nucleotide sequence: TGTGCCAGCAGTTACAGGGAGGGCAATCAGCCCCAGCATTTT. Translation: CASSYREGNQPQHF.